This T cell receptor beta chain was identified during a study of T-cell memory formation after mild COVID-19 (dated by TCRdb to the early 2020s). With respect to the entire study: TCR sequence clusters from the two donors were largely donor specific. Longitudinal TCRalpha and TCRbeta repertoire sequencing tracked T-cell clones expanding and contracting after mild COVID-19 in a couple of donors. Two young, previously healthy adult volunteers, one female and one male, were included in the cohort.

Ficoll-Paque density gradient centrifugation was used to isolate PBMCs. Details on this clonotype: Its antigen remains unidentified. It has no much larger one-base neighbor in the sample; base qualities were not kept.

The CDR3 sequence holds 13 residues, the cysteine and phenylalanine included. Solely the CDR3 DNA is kept, with 39 bases framed from the first base. Trimming takes 1 base from V and 3 bases from J, and the germline ends sit 7 bases apart. Reading the germline V gene (reference sequence) gives CDR1 DFQATT and CDR2 SNEGSKA. The full study reports these points: Contracting CD4+ clones turned up mainly in the CM and EM memory subsets, whereas EMRA was where CD8+ clones were enriched. Some responding clones were detected in pre-infection memory, which suggested that pre-existing cross-reactive memory T cells had joined the SARS-CoV-2 response. Clones contracting from day 15 to 85 had balanced CD4/CD8 phenotypes, while a second wave expanding from day 15 to 37 was biased towards CD4+. SARS-CoV-2 specificity was not confirmed for the second-wave clones peaking on day 37. Only two mild cases were covered in the study, and larger cohorts including severe cases with pre-infection samples were considered necessary.

Sequenced on an Illumina NovaSeq 6000. cDNA libraries for TCRalpha and TCRbeta were prepared by 5'RACE using constant-segment primers, with sample barcodes and unique molecular identifiers added. Trizol reagent was used to extract RNA from every sample. Amplification of the libraries took two PCR steps, and the second step added a second sample barcode plus Illumina TruSeq adapters. Sequencing of the libraries was done on an Illumina NovaSeq, producing 2 x 150 bp paired-end reads. As for how the authors treated the data: The reads were demultiplexed and collapsed into UMI-guided consensus sequences using migec v1.2.7. Using mixcr v2.1.11, the UMI consensuses were aligned to TRA and TRB V and J templates and assembled into clonotypes. A clonotype was counted as expanded or contracted only when both edgeR and NoisET called the clonotype significant, with the noise models trained on biological replicates. For edgeR calls, the thresholds were a false discovery rate-adjusted p below 0.01 and a log2 fold-change of 1. As an exploratory analysis of dynamics, PCA with hierarchical clustering was applied to max-normalized trajectories of the 1000 most abundant clonotypes. Separately sequenced CD4+ and CD8+ repertoires were used to assign the CD4 or CD8 phenotype of responding clones. TCRdb applied fastp at Q25 and MiXCR to the public reads, then kept only in-frame beta chains. All rows with the same CDR3 protein become a single entry with the most common DNA and genes. The V and J calls here are based on TCRdb, not the publication. The sample has fewer than 300,000 distinct CDR3 sequences on record, over 15% of them singletons. 20% to 25% of the sample is in the top ten clones.

The V and J genes are TRBV20-1 and TRBJ2-4, with no confident D gene call. The clonotype comes from a man aged 18 to 30 who had mild COVID-19 (a few samples of this study predate the infection). The sample titles of this study are shuffled in the database, so cell type and time point are left out; the donor was told from shared clones. The material sequenced was PBMCs or a T cell subset sorted from them (not recorded which). The DNA reads as follows: TGCAGTGCTAGAGGACACCTCAAAAACATTCAGTACTTC. Its amino acids are CSARGHLKNIQYF.